The clone carrying this T cell receptor beta chain appeared many times. This sample is drawn from a study of T-cell memory formation after mild COVID-19. Study in general: Clusters of TCRs were largely donor specific.

Trimming shortened V by 6 bases and J by 8 bases, and 13 bases separated the two germline ends. The CDR3 consists of 12 residues. TCRdb ran MiXCR on the 5' RACE reads and lists one entry per CDR3 protein. The sample yields 350,000 to 400,000 distinct CDR3 sequences, more than 20% seen once. The chain links TRBV12-3 or TRBV12-4 to TRBJ1-2; unclear D gene. The sequence was obtained from an adult woman who had mild COVID-19 (a few samples of this study predate the infection). Cell type and time point are not known. Sequenced input: PBMCs or a T cell subset sorted from them (not recorded which). The CDR3 here is CASSNSLGGYTF. The CDR3 DNA is TGTGCCAGCAGCAACTCCCTCGGGGGCTACACCTTC.